This TCR beta chain was captured in a study of shared clonotypes between healthy human individuals. After removal of 1 base from V and 4 bases from J, the junction contained 13 bases not matched to a gene. CDR1 is LGHNT, CDR2 FRNRAP, per germline. The CDR3 contains 18 residues. This table comes from immunoSEQ multiplex PCR, and its TCRdb copy is limited to in-frame clones, with some not included. The sample has about 1.1 million clones; approximately 78% are singletons. Comments on this clone: What it binds is not known.

The study's findings and limits: Across a handful of donors, naive CD4 shared roughly 5%, naive CD8 more than 3%, memory CD4 roughly 2.3%, memory CD8 0.4% to 0.5%.

This sequence was found in a man aged 18 to 35 in good health. Some clones in this sample may be carry-over from other donors' samples. The rearrangement uses TRBV12-5 and TRBJ1-1, with 9 bases matching TRBD1. The sample comprised memory CD4+ T cells from PBMCs. As to subset: CD45RA-negative fraction. The CDR3 reads CASGLAWPGQGWSTEAFF. CDR3 nucleotides: TGTGCTAGTGGTTTGGCCTGGCCGGGACAGGGCTGGAGCACTGAAGCTTTCTTT.